The 14 T cell receptor beta chains presented below share a single source sample, sequenced in a study of blood T cells in healthy people across ages. Primers used in a second PCR of about 7 to 12 cycles were a sample-barcoded 5' primer and a J-beta primer mix. TCRdb reanalysed the 5' RACE reads using MiXCR and keeps one entry per CDR3 protein. The table has around 710,000 distinct CDR3 sequences, roughly 45% seen once. The specimen was blood. The receptors stem from a woman aged 55-69 years in good health.

The gene calls are TRBV6-2 or TRBV6-3 and TRBJ2-1; D gene unclear. Per germline, CDR1 MNHEY and CDR2 SVGEGT. This CDR3 comprises 15 residues. V was clipped by 6 bases and J by 1 base, with 13 bases between them. The chain's CDR3 is CASSRAAISYNEQFF. As DNA, the CDR3 is TGTGCCAGCAGCCGCGCGGCTATTTCCTACAATGAGCAGTTCTTC.

This clonotype was seen only a few times. The J gene is TRBJ2-7, the V gene TRBV28; 10 nucleotides align to TRBD2. Germline loops: CDR1 MDHEN, CDR2 SYDVKM. CDR3 length: 14 amino acids. V lost 6 bases and J lost 6; bases outside the gene matches: 8. The CDR3 DNA reads TGTGCCAGCAGCCACAGAATAGCGGGAGGCGAGCAGTACTTC. Amino acid sequence: CASSHRIAGGEQYF.

V and J are TRBV20-1 and TRBJ2-3; TRBD2 agrees at 8 bases. V lost 5 bases, J lost 1 base, and 5 bases stayed unmatched. The CDR3 spans 14 residues. Germline CDR1 is DFQATT and CDR2 is SNEGSKA (reference sequence). The CDR3 spells CSAPTLAGTDTQYF. CDR3 DNA: TGCAGTGCTCCTACACTAGCGGGCACAGATACGCAGTATTTT.

The chain uses TRBV27 and TRBJ2-1; TRBD1 is a possible D gene (5 bases). Trimming removed 2 bases at V and 5 bases at J, with 13 bases between. Looked up from germline, CDR1 is MNHEY and CDR2 is SMNVEV (reference sequence). This CDR3 has 15 amino acids. CDR3 sequence (DNA): TGTGCCAGCAGTTTAGGTCAGGGTAGTAACAATGAGCAGTTCTTC. It translates to CASSLGQGSNNEQFF.

V gene TRBV20-1 combines with J gene TRBJ2-3, with D possibly being TRBD2 (6 bases). The germline V gene has CDR1 DFQATT and CDR2 SNEGSKA (reference sequence). Trimming removed 1 base at V and 0 bases at J, with 8 bases between. This CDR3 spans 14 amino acids. The CDR3 DNA sequence: TGCAGTGCTAGAGTAGCGGTTAGCACAGATACGCAGTATTTT. It encodes CSARVAVSTDTQYF.

This clonotype was observed a handful of times. The chain employs TRBV9 and TRBJ1-4; a possible D gene is TRBD1 (6 bases). Trimming removed 4 bases at V and 7 bases at J, with 17 bases between. Germline V gene lookup returns CDR1 SGDLS and CDR2 YYNGEE. The CDR3 contains 15 residues. CDR3 in amino acids: CASSNDRSGIEKLFF. The CDR3 DNA is TGTGCCAGCAGCAACGACAGGTCCGGGATTGAAAAACTGTTTTTT.

V and J are TRBV19 and TRBJ1-5; 9 nucleotides align to TRBD1. The V gene's germline CDR1 is LNHDA and CDR2 SQIVND (reference sequence). V was clipped by 6 bases and J by 0 bases; unmatched bases: 3. This CDR3 contains 15 residues. CDR3 loop: CASRDRGYSNQPQHF. The CDR3 DNA is TGTGCCAGTAGGGACAGGGGATATAGCAATCAGCCCCAGCATTTT.

The chain uses TRBV29-1 and TRBJ2-5, with D possibly TRBD1 on 5 matching bases. Trimming cost V 7 bases and J 3 bases, with 12 bases left between them. Germline values: CDR1 SQVTM, CDR2 ANQGSEA. This CDR3 is 12 amino acids long. The CDR3 region has the DNA TGCAGCGCTGTAGACAGTAAAGAGACCCAGTACTTC. This sequence encodes CSAVDSKETQYF.

This clonotype was detected only a few times. A read error may be the cause here, since a much bigger clone is one base away. J is TRBJ2-1 and V is TRBV4-2; TRBD2 matches 7 bases. The J call may not be correct, given that the DNA end is closer to TRBJ2-7. Germline CDR1 reads LGHNA; CDR2 reads YNFKEQ. The CDR3 loop spans 17 amino acids. The CDR3 DNA reads as TGTGCCAGCAGCCAAGATATCTCGAGACTAGCAAACAATGAGCAGTACTTC. Encoded protein: CASSQDISRLANNEQYF.

J is TRBJ1-5 and V is TRBV30; 10 bases match TRBD1. The V gene's germline CDR1 is GTSNPN and CDR2 SVGIG (reference sequence). The CDR3 sequence is 19 residues long. The trim removed 4 bases at V and 3 bases at J, leaving 18 bases unmatched. The CDR3 sequence: CAWTEAPRDRGLLNQPQHF. The CDR3 DNA is TGTGCCTGGACCGAGGCGCCCCGGGACAGGGGTCTCCTCAATCAGCCCCAGCATTTT.

The chain carries TRBV6-2 or TRBV6-3 and TRBJ2-4; 14 bases line up with TRBD2. With the DNA end fitting TRBJ2-7 better, the J assignment may be wrong. CDR1 and CDR2 from the germline V gene are MNHEY and SVGEGT. The CDR3 totals 17 residues. This CDR3 is CASSNRRLAGGAYEQYF. The CDR3 nucleotides read TGTGCCAGCAGTAACCGTCGACTAGCGGGGGGGGCCTACGAGCAGTACTTC.

This clonotype has a handful of counts. The gene calls are TRBV20-1 and TRBJ1-5, with 9 positions matching TRBD1. V shed 3 bases, J shed 6 bases, and the junction held 6 bases outside the gene matches. CDR3 size: 14 residues. The germline V gene has CDR1 DFQATT and CDR2 SNEGSKA (reference sequence). This CDR3 reads CSASHRGRVQPQHF. The DNA for the CDR3 is TGCAGTGCTAGCCACAGGGGGCGCGTTCAGCCCCAGCATTTT.

This clonotype showed up just a few times. V and J are TRBV11-3 and TRBJ2-1; 7 nucleotides line up with TRBD2. The CDR3 consists of 17 residues. V shed 5 bases and J 8 bases; nucleotides not matched to a gene: 18. Germline V gives CDR1 SGHNT, CDR2 YENEEA. The CDR3 spells CASSLGGWGLLSDEQFF. In nucleotides, the CDR3 is TGTGCCAGCAGCCTCGGGGGGTGGGGACTCCTTTCGGATGAGCAGTTCTTC.

J is TRBJ2-7 and V is TRBV20-1; 11 bases map to TRBD1. Trimming took 6 bases from V and 5 from J; bases not matched to a gene: 3. CDR1 DFQATT and CDR2 SNEGSKA come from the germline V gene (reference sequence). The CDR3 extends over 12 amino acids. The CDR3 sequence is CSATGQGDEQYF. CDR3 in DNA: TGCAGTGCCACGGGACAGGGGGACGAGCAGTACTTC.